These 19 T cell receptor beta chains were sequenced from one sample in a study of cytomegalovirus exposure and HLA in healthy donors. The PCR was carried out with 60 Vbeta primers and 13 Jbeta primers. The data were produced by immunoSEQ multiplex PCR, yet TCRdb's version contains in-frame clones alone and is incomplete. The sample holds roughly 160,000 clones, around 80% seen once. The sequencing input was PBMCs. Source of these receptors: a man between 18 and 29 years old in good health and CMV-seropositive.

This sequence joins TRBV9 and TRBJ2-3; D not certain. CDR3 length equals 15 residues. The V end was cut by 0 bases, the J end by 4 bases, with 12 bases between. Per the germline V gene, CDR1 is SGDLS and CDR2 is YYNGEE. The CDR3 loop reads CASSVGGLPPDTQYF. In nucleotides, the CDR3 is TGTGCCAGCAGCGTAGGCGGTCTCCCGCCAGATACGCAGTATTTT.

CDR3 residues: CASSQDRGRYEQYF. Here the CDR3 DNA reads TGTGCCAGCAGCCAGGACAGGGGGCGATACGAGCAGTACTTC. The chain links TRBV2 to TRBJ2-7; 11 positions match TRBD1. This CDR3 comprises 14 residues. The germline CDR1 and CDR2 sequences are SNHLY and FYNNEI. Trimming took 6 bases from V and 4 from J; bases not matched to a gene: 5.

The genes are TRBV18 and TRBJ1-1; TRBD1 is a possible D gene (5 bases). Germline CDR1 and CDR2: KGHSH and LQKENI. The CDR3 runs 15 residues. Trimming took off 3 bases at V and 1 base at J, with 12 bases between the two ends. The CDR3 sequence: CASSPMGGENTEAFF. The CDR3, as DNA: TGTGCCAGCTCACCCATGGGGGGGGAGAACACTGAAGCTTTCTTT.

The chain carries TRBV30 and TRBJ1-6; D is undetermined. Germline CDR1 and CDR2: GTSNPN and SVGIG (reference sequence). V lost 4 bases, J lost 2 bases, and 9 bases lay in between. The CDR3 consists of 14 residues. CDR3 sequence (DNA): TGTGCCTGGATGGAGGGAACCTATAATTCACCCCTCCACTTT. As protein: CAWMEGTYNSPLHF.

The chain uses TRBV7-9 and TRBJ2-1, with 13 nucleotides matching TRBD2. Germline assignment: CDR1 SEHNR and CDR2 FQNEAQ (reference sequence). This CDR3 has 15 residues. Trimming removed 5 bases from V and 6 bases from J; junction bases left unmatched: 4. The chain's CDR3 is CASSPGLAGTNEQFF. CDR3 DNA sequence: TGTGCCAGCAGCCCGGGACTAGCGGGGACCAATGAGCAGTTCTTC. Supplemented by reference TRBV7-9 and TRBJ2-1, the full variable domain reads DTGVSQNPRHKITKRGQNVTFRCDPISEHNRLYWYRQTLGQGPEFLTYFQNEAQLEKSRLLSDRFSAERPKGSFSTLEIQRTEQGDSAMYLCASSPGLAGTNEQFFGPGTRLTVL.

This clone was seen only a few times. The rearrangement links TRBV4-1 to TRBJ1-2, with D uncertain. Trimming removed 4 bases at V and 6 bases at J, with 15 bases between. The CDR3 totals 14 residues. Germline CDR1 and CDR2: MGHRA and YSYEKL. CDR3 region: CASSLNAGMDGYTF. The CDR3 nucleotides are TGCGCCAGCAGCCTGAACGCAGGAATGGATGGCTACACCTTC.

Concerning this clone itself: The identical CDR3 is also encoded by other nucleotide sequences in the sample. The genes are TRBV5-1 and TRBJ1-5; unclear D gene. This CDR3 has 14 amino acids. Germline V gives CDR1 SGHRS, CDR2 YFSETQ. Trimming left V 0 bases short and J 4 bases short, with 8 bases between. CDR3 bases: TGCGCCAGCAGCTTGGACGGTAGAAATCAGCCCCAGCATTTT. This sequence encodes CASSLDGRNQPQHF.

The chain has TRBV29-1 and TRBJ2-1; D may be TRBD1 (6 bases). Trimming shortened V by 7 bases and J by 8 bases, and 33 bases separated the two germline ends. Per the germline V gene, CDR1 is SQVTM and CDR2 is ANQGSEA. The CDR3 has 18 amino acids. The CDR3 DNA is TGCAGCGACGTGGGACACCCGGTCGGTGCGCTACCCACGTATGAGCAGTTCTTC. Amino acids: CSDVGHPVGALPTYEQFF.

The gene calls are TRBV10-3 and TRBJ2-5; maybe TRBD2 (5 bases). The CDR3 sequence is 13 residues long. The germline gives CDR1 ENHRY, CDR2 SYGVKD. The V end was cut by 4 bases, the J end by 7 bases, with 13 bases between. The CDR3 DNA sequence: TGTGCCATCAGTGTGTCTAGCTATGGGACCCAGTACTTC. It is translated as CAISVSSYGTQYF.

In this sample, this clone turned up once. The chain is built from TRBV2 and TRBJ2-7, with TRBD1 matching 7 bases. CDR3 size: 14 residues. The V gene end was trimmed by 3 bases and the J gene end by 3 bases; junction bases not matched to a gene: 5. The germline V gene has CDR1 SNHLY and CDR2 FYNNEI. CDR3 DNA: TGTGCCAGCAGTGATTGGGACAGATACTACGAGCAGTACTTC. Translation: CASSDWDRYYEQYF.

The V call is TRBV7-9, the J call TRBJ1-4; D unclear. This CDR3 comprises 13 residues. Germline CDR1 SEHNR, CDR2 FQNEAQ (reference sequence). Trimming left V 8 bases short and J 7 bases short, with 14 bases between. Written as DNA, the CDR3 is TGTGCCAGCCACGATATCTTGAGTGAAAAACTGTTTTTT. Translated: CASHDILSEKLFF.

The V and J genes are TRBV9 and TRBJ1-1; tentatively, D is TRBD1 (5 bases). This CDR3 has 15 amino acids. Germline CDR1 is SGDLS and CDR2 is YYNGEE. Trimming stripped 3 bases from V and 0 bases from J, with 12 bases between. This CDR3 reads CASSEDDRLNTEAFF. CDR3 in DNA: TGTGCCAGCAGCGAAGATGACAGACTGAACACTGAAGCTTTCTTT.

The gene calls are TRBV5-1 and TRBJ2-5, with 7 bases fitting TRBD2. CDR3 size: 16 residues. With 1 base clipped from V and 4 bases from J, the junction kept 10 bases outside the gene matches. CDR1 and CDR2 from the germline V gene are SGHRS and YFSETQ. CDR3 region: CASSLNLGGVGETQYF. CDR3 coding DNA: TGCGCCAGCAGCTTGAACCTGGGAGGGGTAGGAGAGACCCAGTACTTC.

The chain carries TRBV5-1 and TRBJ2-6, with TRBD1 matching 7 bases. Germline-derived CDR1 and CDR2 are SGHRS and YFSETQ. The length of the CDR3 is 18 residues. The trim removed 0 bases at V and 0 bases at J, leaving 6 bases unmatched. The CDR3 reads CASSLVGGDNSGANVLTF. CDR3 nucleotide sequence: TGCGCCAGCAGCTTGGTAGGGGGCGATAACTCTGGGGCCAACGTCCTGACTTTC.

This clone appeared a single time. The chain is built from TRBV9 and TRBJ2-1; 11 bases are a match to TRBD2. Germline CDR1 is SGDLS and CDR2 is YYNGEE. Trimming at V came to 4 bases and at J to 9 bases, leaving 12 bases not matched to a gene. The CDR3 has 16 amino acids. CDR3 in amino acids: CASSPQGSGGASEQFF. The CDR3 DNA is TGTGCCAGCAGCCCACAGGGTAGCGGGGGGGCGAGTGAGCAGTTCTTC.

The J gene is TRBJ1-5, the V gene TRBV4-2; D is ambiguous. The CDR3 has 15 amino acids. Germline V CDR1 and CDR2: LGHNA, YNFKEQ. The germline V and J ends were trimmed by 2 bases and 2 bases, with 10 bases remaining between them. This CDR3 is CASSQMGLGNQPQHF. DNA of the CDR3: TGTGCCAGCAGCCAAATGGGCCTTGGCAATCAGCCCCAGCATTTT.

This sequence joins TRBV30 and TRBJ2-7; tentatively, D is TRBD1 (6 bases). The V end was cut by 4 bases, the J end by 4 bases, with 14 bases between. This CDR3 has 13 amino acids. Germline CDR1 is GTSNPN and CDR2 is SVGIG (reference sequence). Written as DNA, the CDR3 is TGTGCCTGGAAGCAGGGGAAGCCTTACGAGCAGTACTTC. Translating it yields CAWKQGKPYEQYF.

The V and J genes are TRBV4-3 and TRBJ2-3; the match to TRBD2 covers 13 bases. V dropped 2 bases and J dropped 2; count of bases not matched to a gene: 4. Germline V gene data show CDR1 as LGHNA and CDR2 as YSLEER. This CDR3 contains 17 residues. Here the CDR3 reads CASSQRGLAGVTDTQYF. The CDR3 DNA sequence: TGCGCCAGCAGCCAACGCGGACTAGCGGGGGTCACAGATACGCAGTATTTT.

The V and J genes are TRBV6-1 and TRBJ1-6; 7 positions match TRBD1. Losses at the gene ends were 0 bases for V and 7 bases for J; bases not matched to a gene: 6. The CDR3 covers 16 residues. CDR1 and CDR2 (germline): MNHNS, SASEGT. This CDR3 is CASSEASGTVNSPLHF. For the CDR3, the DNA is TGTGCCAGCAGTGAAGCCTCCGGGACAGTCAATTCACCCCTCCACTTT.